This entry lists 9 T cell receptor beta chains sequenced from one sample in a study of T cells in Graves' hyperthyroidism and ophthalmopathy. What was amplified from RNA transcripts were TCR beta CDR3 regions. Carried out on the TCR CDR3, a first-round RT-PCR used the HTBI primer set. TCRdb used MiXCR to reprocess the multiplex PCR reads, holding one entry per CDR3 protein. The top ten hold about 19% of the sample, which has around 350,000 distinct CDR3 sequences, 14% seen once. The sequencing sample was made of blood. The receptors originated from a young woman with Graves' ophthalmopathy.

This clonotype was counted ten times or more. J is TRBJ2-5 and V is TRBV6-2 or TRBV6-3; a possible D gene is TRBD2 (5 bases). The V gene lost 2 bases and the J gene lost 3 bases, with 10 bases spanning the gap. The germline gives CDR1 MNHEY, CDR2 SVGEGT. This CDR3 comprises 14 residues. CDR3 bases: TGTGCCAGCAGTTACGTAGCGTGGGAAGAGACCCAGTACTTC. Its translation: CASSYVAWEETQYF.

This clonotype was detected only a few times. The V call is TRBV10-1, the J call TRBJ2-1; D remains ambiguous. The V gene's germline CDR1 is WNHNN and CDR2 SYGVQD (reference sequence). V was trimmed by 6 bases and J by 5 bases, leaving 11 bases between them. The CDR3 runs to 13 residues. CDR3 nucleotide sequence: TGCGCCAGCAGCAACCTAGGAGACAATGAGCAGTTCTTC. Protein product: CASSNLGDNEQFF.

This clonotype was counted many times. V usage is TRBV7-9 and J usage is TRBJ2-2, with D maybe TRBD1 (6 bases). This CDR3 has 16 residues. CDR1 SEHNR and CDR2 FQNEAQ come from the germline V gene (reference sequence). V lost 3 bases to trimming and J lost 4 bases, with 15 bases between them. CDR3 protein: CASSFPGGRGTGELFF. In DNA form, the CDR3 reads TGTGCCAGCAGCTTCCCTGGGGGCCGTGGCACCGGGGAGCTGTTTTTT.

This clonotype was counted ten times or more. This sequence joins TRBV20-1 and TRBJ1-5, with D maybe TRBD1 (6 bases). Germline V gene data show CDR1 as DFQATT and CDR2 as SNEGSKA (reference sequence). Trimming removed 2 bases from V and 9 bases from J, with 23 bases in between. There are 16 residues in the CDR3. CDR3 sequence reads: CSARPNGTPVEGPQHF. The CDR3, as DNA: TGCAGTGCTAGACCCAACGGGACACCCGTAGAAGGGCCCCAGCATTTT.

This clonotype has at least ten counts. The rearrangement joins TRBV11-3 to TRBJ1-1, with D perhaps matching TRBD1 (6 bases). The CDR3 sequence is 12 residues long. CDR1 and CDR2 from the germline V gene are SGHNT and YENEEA. V was clipped by 5 bases and J by 6 bases, with 10 bases between them. The CDR3 DNA reads TGTGCCAGCAGCGCTACAGGGCCTGAAGCTTTCTTT. Protein sequence: CASSATGPEAFF.

This clonotype was observed at least ten times. The J gene is TRBJ2-5, the V gene TRBV6-1; D is possibly TRBD2 (6 bases). Trimming removed 7 bases at V and 3 bases at J, with 18 bases between. The CDR3 runs 15 residues. The V gene's germline CDR1 is MNHNS and CDR2 SASEGT. CDR3 nucleotides: TGTGCCAGCAACCCCCGCCGGGGGATAGAAGAGACCCAGTACTTC. Its protein is CASNPRRGIEETQYF.

For this clonotype: The CDR3 does not end in the conserved phenylalanine or tryptophan, so this is likely a read error. This rearrangement joins TRBV30 to TRBJ1-2, with TRBD1 matching over 7 bases. After removal of 3 bases from V and 6 bases from J, the junction contained 10 bases not matched to a gene. This CDR3 is built from 14 residues. Germline V gives CDR1 GTSNPN, CDR2 SVGIG (reference sequence). For the CDR3, the DNA is TGTGCCTGGAGAATAACGACAGGGCGCGATGGCTACACCCTC. This sequence encodes CAWRITTGRDGYTL.

This clonotype was recorded at least ten times. The J gene is TRBJ2-3, the V gene TRBV9, with D unresolved. The CDR3 sequence is 13 residues long. Germline CDR1 SGDLS, CDR2 YYNGEE. V lost 3 bases, J lost 5 bases, and 10 bases lay in between. CDR3 region: CASSAKGRDTQYF. The CDR3 DNA reads TGTGCCAGCAGCGCCAAAGGACGAGATACGCAGTATTTT. Variable domain in full (rest from reference TRBV9 and TRBJ2-3): DSGVTQTPKHLITATGQRVTLRCSPRSGDLSVYWYQQSLDQGLQFLIQYYNGEERAKGNILERFSAQQFPDLHSELNLSSLELGDSALYFCASSAKGRDTQYFGPGTRLTVL.

This clonotype was counted ten times or more. The V gene is TRBV11-1, the J gene TRBJ1-1; 8 bases line up with TRBD1. CDR3 length equals 14 residues. Unmatched junction bases numbered 8, after V lost 3 bases and J lost 8 bases. CDR1 and CDR2 from the germline V gene are SGHAT and FQDESV (reference sequence). CDR3: CASSFQPGGGEAFF. CDR3 coding DNA: TGTGCCAGCAGCTTTCAGCCAGGGGGCGGAGAAGCTTTCTTT.